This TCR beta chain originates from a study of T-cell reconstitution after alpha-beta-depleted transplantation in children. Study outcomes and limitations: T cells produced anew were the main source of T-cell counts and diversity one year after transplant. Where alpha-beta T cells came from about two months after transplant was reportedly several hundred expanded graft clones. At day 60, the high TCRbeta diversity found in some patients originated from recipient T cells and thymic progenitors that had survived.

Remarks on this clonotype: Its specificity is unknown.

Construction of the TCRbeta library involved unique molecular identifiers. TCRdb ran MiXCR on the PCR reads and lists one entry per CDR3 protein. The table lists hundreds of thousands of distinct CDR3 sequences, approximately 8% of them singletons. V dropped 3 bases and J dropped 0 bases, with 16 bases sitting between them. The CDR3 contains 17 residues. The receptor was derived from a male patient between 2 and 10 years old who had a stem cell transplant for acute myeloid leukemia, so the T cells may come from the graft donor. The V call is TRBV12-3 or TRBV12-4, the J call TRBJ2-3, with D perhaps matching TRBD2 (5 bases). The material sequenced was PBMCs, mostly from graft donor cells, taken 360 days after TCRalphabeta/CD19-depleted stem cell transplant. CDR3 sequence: CASSFRDPGWSTDTQYF. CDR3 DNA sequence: TGTGCCAGCAGTTTTCGGGATCCCGGTTGGAGCACAGATACGCAGTATTTT.